This T cell receptor beta chain was identified in a study of shared clonotypes between healthy human individuals. Germline V gene lookup returns CDR1 SGHDT and CDR2 YYEEEE. The CDR3 is 17 residues long. Trimming at V came to 4 bases and at J to 0 bases, leaving 9 bases not matched to a gene. The naive CD8 subset, CD45RO-negative cells positively selected for CCR7, excluded terminally differentiated effector memory CD45RA+ cells. Comments on this clone: Its matching antigen is unknown.

Method: immunoSEQ multiplex PCR; TCRdb's copy keeps in-frame clones and lacks some. The data hold under 2,000,000 clones, with approximately 95% observed a single time. Regarding the study as a whole: Richness estimates generally favored naive over memory subsets. Genetic and exposure-history diversity was limited by the few donors.

The receptor was derived from a man younger than 30 in good health. J is TRBJ1-1 and V is TRBV5-6, with 10 bases lining up with TRBD1. Sequencing was carried out using naive CD8+ T cells sorted from blood. DNA for the CDR3: TGTGCCAGCAGCGATGACAGGGGGCTCCCTATGAACACTGAAGCTTTCTTT. Amino acid sequence: CASSDDRGLPMNTEAFF.